A single TCR beta chain is shown here with its context. Its antigen is still unknown. Nothing much larger sits one base from this clone, and base qualities are not available. RNA was extracted with the RNeasy kit and 0.5 to 1 ug was reverse transcribed using random hexamers. TCR beta CDR3 regions were amplified with the immunoSEQ multiplex PCR assay covering 54 Vbeta and 13 Jbeta segments. PCR amplification bias was corrected by using a synthetic template baseline for primer optimization and computational correction. Processing in the source paper ran as follows. Only productive sequences were kept, with reads annotated to V, D and J genes according to IMGT and analyzed in immunoSEQ Analyzer. Clonality was calculated as one minus the Shannon entropy normalized by log2 of the number of productive unique sequences. Public and private clones were assessed among the 100 most prevalent clones of each patient and control. Clones were defined as Susac-specific if absent from the healthy and MS cohorts, from around 1,000 published viral clones and from other ImmuneACCESS disease sequences. The raw public data were reprocessed by TCRdb itself: fastp quality trimming at Q25, MiXCR clonotype calling, in-frame beta chains only. Rows with one shared CDR3 protein collapse into an entry with the most common genes and DNA. The V and J calls shown here were made by TCRdb, not taken from the authors' results. Recorded for this sample are about 440,000 distinct CDR3 sequences; around 85% of them occurred a single time. Roughly 0.1% of the sample is taken by the ten largest.

The data were taken from a study of CD8 T cells in Susac syndrome (dated by TCRdb to the late 2010s). About the investigation overall: Whether CD8+ T cell activation and differentiation in Susac syndrome was antigen driven was tested using repertoire sequencing. Clonality of the CD8+ T cell repertoire was compared between roughly twelve healthy donors, around 14 Susac syndrome patients and 15 multiple sclerosis patients.

Study-wide conclusions, independent of this receptor: The study acknowledged that relatively few individuals were included in the TCR sequencing and HLA analysis.

Peripheral blood CD8+ and CD4+ T cells from healthy donors, Susac syndrome patients and multiple sclerosis patients were profiled by high-throughput TCR beta sequencing. The multiple sclerosis controls were treatment-naive patients who had stable or active relapsing-remitting disease and met the revised McDonald criteria. Bulk CD8+ and CD4+ T cells were purified by magnetic negative isolation, while CD8+ TEMRA cells were enriched using FACS. Blood was collected in EDTA tubes and processed within 24 hours, with PBMCs isolated through density gradient centrifugation. PBMCs intended for TCR sequencing were cryopreserved in liquid nitrogen and were subsequently thawed in a 37 degrees C water bath. The sorted or isolated CD4+, CD8+ and CD8+ TEMRA cells reached a purity of at least 90%. The sequenced material came from CD8+ T cells from PBMCs. The TCR sequence derives from a human donor with multiple sclerosis.

The DNA reads as follows: TGTGCCAGCAGTTTTTTCGCGGGTAACTCCTACGAGCAGTACTTC. Translated, it reads CASSFFAGNSYEQYF. The chain links TRBV27 with TRBJ2-7; a tentative D match to TRBD2 spans 5 bases. Measured from the cysteine to the phenylalanine, the CDR3 is 15 residues long. Of all the DNA, just the CDR3 is kept, 45 bases in frame from base 1. Based on the germline V gene (reference sequence), the CDR1 and CDR2 sequences are MNHEY and SMNVEV. The germline ends are 12 bases apart after V is trimmed by 3 bases and J by 0 bases.